Following are 4 T cell receptor beta chains from one sample sequenced in a study of blood T cells in healthy people across ages. The second PCR ran about 6 to 12 cycles with a sample-barcoded 5' primer and J-beta primers. A single record per CDR3 protein comes from TCRdb applying MiXCR to the 5' RACE reads. Of hundreds of thousands of distinct CDR3 sequences listed, 52% were seen once; the top ten hold about 13%. Sequencing was performed on blood. The receptors originated from a woman over 75 in good health.

The chain recombines TRBV12-3 or TRBV12-4 with TRBJ1-2; D perhaps matches TRBD1 (6 bases). Trimming took 0 bases from V and 4 from J, leaving 12 bases between them. CDR3 length equals 15 residues. The CDR3 DNA reads TGTGCCAGCAGTTTAGCGCTTGGACAGACCTATGGCTACACCTTC. Translated: CASSLALGQTYGYTF.

The rearrangement links TRBV4-1 to TRBJ2-1; tentatively, D is TRBD2 (5 bases). V was pared by 2 bases and J by 8 bases, with 16 bases between. The germline V gene has CDR1 MGHRA and CDR2 YSYEKL. The CDR3 is made up of 15 amino acids. The CDR3, as DNA: TGCGCCAGCAGCCAACGGTCCCATAGGCGGGATGAGCAGTTCTTC. Translating gives CASSQRSHRRDEQFF.

The table lists this clonotype with a few counts. A read error may produce the germline difference seen at one junction end. This sequence joins TRBV5-1 and TRBJ1-2, with 7 bases that match TRBD1. Germline assignment: CDR1 SGHRS and CDR2 YFSETQ. The CDR3 loop spans 13 amino acids. The DNA for the CDR3 is TGCGCCAGCAGAGCGACAGGGAACTGTGGCTACACCTTC. Residues: CASRATGNCGYTF.

This clonotype has a handful of counts. This sequence joins TRBV4-1 and TRBJ2-7; D uncertain. CDR1 and CDR2 (germline): MGHRA, YSYEKL. The CDR3 runs 15 residues. Trimming cost V 1 base and J 0 bases, with 10 bases left between them. CDR3 loop: CASSQVGSNSYEQYF. In nucleotides, the CDR3 is TGCGCCAGCAGCCAAGTAGGGTCGAACTCCTACGAGCAGTACTTC.